The sequence of this T cell receptor beta chain was determined in a study of OX40 agonist ivuxolimab in advanced cancers. Context from the whole study: Ivuxolimab was an agonistic, fully human IgG2 monoclonal antibody directed against OX40 (CD134), a costimulatory receptor. Intravenous ivuxolimab was administered to patients every 2 weeks at six dose levels: 0.01, 0.1, 0.3, 1.5, 3 and 10 mg/kg. Of the roughly 50 dose-escalation patients, hepatocellular carcinoma was present in about 19, melanoma in roughly 15, renal cell carcinoma in 9 and head and neck cancer in 9. The dose-escalation cohort was about 86% male with a mean age of roughly 60 years, ranging from roughly 23 to 90. Prior anti-PD-1, anti-PD-L1 or anti-CTLA-4 therapy was permitted, and roughly two fifths of dose-escalation patients had received checkpoint inhibitors. Partial responses occurred in three dose-escalation patients: two with cutaneous melanoma and one with hepatocellular carcinoma. Peripheral TCRbeta sequencing was intended to test whether TCR sequence diversity was altered and clonal T-cell expansion was caused by ivuxolimab. The monotherapy dose-escalation portion (N ≈ 50 patients) of the phase I ivuxolimab trial is reported in the paper. Overall study results and their limits: The antigen specificity of the peripheral T cells that underwent clonal expansion was not determined. At doses from 0.1 to 3.0 mg/kg, clonal expansion was seen in both CD4+ and CD8+ blood T cells between baseline and week 6. Partial responders in the 0.1-3.0 mg/kg groups had among the lowest normalized peripheral clonal expansion, especially among CD8+ T cells. After ivuxolimab, more expanded clones were found on average in CD8+ T cells than in CD4+ T cells. Low levels of normalized T-cell clonal expansion were also seen in some patients who did not respond.

CDR1 and CDR2 are read off the germline V gene as MNHEY and SVGAGI. From cysteine to phenylalanine, the CDR3 is 15 amino acids long. Left in the record is the CDR3 DNA by itself, 45 bases read in frame from the first base. Relative to germline, V is 5 bases shorter and J is 0 bases shorter, with 13 bases between their ends. Remarks on this clone: The clone's antigen remains unknown. No much larger clone exists at a distance of one base, and base qualities are not known.

To sequence the TCRbeta CDR3 region, genomic DNA was isolated from the sorted cells. The immunoSEQ Assay was used to sequence the TCRbeta CDR3 regions. TCRdb retrieved this table from immuneACCESS and kept in-frame rearrangements only. Not all clones are present; in checked studies, unresolved V genes account for under half, and no reason is known for the remainder. The sample has tens of thousands of clones on record, approximately 91% of them singletons. The top ten hold 3% to 4% of the sample. Patients with a history of autoimmune disease or receiving systemic immunosuppression were excluded from the trial. Peripheral blood for TCR sequencing was collected from all dose cohorts at baseline, on cycle 4 day 1, and on cycle 7 day 1. Samples were obtained from an open-label, multicenter, first-in-human phase I dose-escalation trial of ivuxolimab. Adults with locally advanced or metastatic melanoma, renal cell, hepatocellular, or head and neck squamous cell carcinoma were enrolled in the trial. CD4+ and CD8+ T cells were sorted separately from peripheral blood before TCR sequencing.

The receptor chain draws on TRBV6-5 and TRBJ1-1, with the D gene call left open. This TCR was recovered from an adult with an advanced solid tumor such as melanoma, head and neck, liver or kidney cancer. This material consisted of CD4+ or CD8+ T cells sorted from blood, taken in a trial of the OX40 agonist ivuxolimab. For the CDR3, the sequence is CASSPTATLNTEAFF. In nucleotide form, the sequence is TGTGCCAGCAGTCCTACTGCGACTTTGAACACTGAAGCTTTCTTT.